This T cell receptor (beta chain) was documented in a study of T cells in Graves' hyperthyroidism and ophthalmopathy. About the study: Blood from the periphery was taken at initial diagnosis, before any treatment.

Amplification of TCR beta CDR3 regions used RNA as the template. First-round RT-PCR of the TCR CDR3 relied on the HTBI primer set. TCRdb redid the calling of the multiplex PCR reads with MiXCR, one entry per CDR3 protein. The sample lists under 450,000 distinct CDR3 sequences, around an eighth seen once, with around 20% in the top ten. This clonotype was observed a handful of times. Between the trimmed V and J ends, which lost 8 bases and 0 bases, there was a span of 13 bases. Germline-derived CDR1 and CDR2 are LNHDA and SQIVND (reference sequence). The CDR3 is made up of 15 amino acids. The specimen was blood. The clonotype originates from a man aged 25-45 years with Graves' hyperthyroidism that later progressed to Graves' ophthalmopathy. This sequence joins TRBV19 and TRBJ2-2, with a possible D match to TRBD1 (6 bases). The CDR3 region is CASRPGHSNTGELFF. CDR3 coding DNA: TGTGCCAGTCGACCGGGACATTCGAACACCGGGGAGCTGTTTTTT.